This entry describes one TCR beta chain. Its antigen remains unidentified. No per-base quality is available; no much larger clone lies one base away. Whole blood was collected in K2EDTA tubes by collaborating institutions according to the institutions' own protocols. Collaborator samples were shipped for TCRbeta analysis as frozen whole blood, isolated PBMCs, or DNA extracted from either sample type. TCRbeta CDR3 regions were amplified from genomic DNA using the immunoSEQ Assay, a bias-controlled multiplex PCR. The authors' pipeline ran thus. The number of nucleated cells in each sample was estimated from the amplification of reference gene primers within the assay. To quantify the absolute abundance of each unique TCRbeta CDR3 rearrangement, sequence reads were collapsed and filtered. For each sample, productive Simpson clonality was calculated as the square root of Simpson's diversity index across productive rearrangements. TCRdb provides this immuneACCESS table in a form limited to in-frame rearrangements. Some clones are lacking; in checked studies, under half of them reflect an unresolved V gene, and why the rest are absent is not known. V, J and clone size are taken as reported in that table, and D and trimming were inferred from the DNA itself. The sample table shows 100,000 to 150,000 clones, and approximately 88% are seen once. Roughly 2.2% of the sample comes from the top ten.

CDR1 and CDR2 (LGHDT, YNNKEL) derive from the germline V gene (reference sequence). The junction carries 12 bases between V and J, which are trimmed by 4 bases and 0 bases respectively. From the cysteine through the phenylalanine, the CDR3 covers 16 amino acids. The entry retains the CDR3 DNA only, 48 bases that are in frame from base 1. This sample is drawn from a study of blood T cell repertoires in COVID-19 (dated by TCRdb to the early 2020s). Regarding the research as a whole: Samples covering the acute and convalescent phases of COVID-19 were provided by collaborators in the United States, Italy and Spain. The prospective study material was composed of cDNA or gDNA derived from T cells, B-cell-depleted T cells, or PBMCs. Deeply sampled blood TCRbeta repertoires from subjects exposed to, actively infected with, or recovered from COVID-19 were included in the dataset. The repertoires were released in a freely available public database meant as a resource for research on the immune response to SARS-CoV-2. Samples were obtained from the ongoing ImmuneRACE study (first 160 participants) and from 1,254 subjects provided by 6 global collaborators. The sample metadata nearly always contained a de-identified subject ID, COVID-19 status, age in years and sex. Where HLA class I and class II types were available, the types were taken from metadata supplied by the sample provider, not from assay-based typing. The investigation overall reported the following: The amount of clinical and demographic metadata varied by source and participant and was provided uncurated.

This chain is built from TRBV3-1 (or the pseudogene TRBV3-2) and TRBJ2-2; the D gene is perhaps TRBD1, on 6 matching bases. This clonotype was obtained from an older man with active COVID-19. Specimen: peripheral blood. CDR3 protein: CASSPRRQANTGELFF. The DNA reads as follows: TGTGCCAGCAGCCCAAGGCGACAGGCGAACACCGGGGAGCTGTTTTTT.